This T cell receptor (beta chain) comes out of a study of regulatory T cells in long-lasting Graves disease (dated by TCRdb to the early 2020s). Some background on the complete study: Antithyroid drugs had been taken for less than 3 months by newly diagnosed Graves' disease patients. The study took place in China and was registered as a clinical trial. Peripheral blood TCR sequencing and RNA sequencing compared persistent Graves' disease patients with newly diagnosed Graves' disease patients. A total of roughly 35 samples underwent TCR sequencing: around 13 from persistent and 20 from newly diagnosed Graves' disease patients. The full study reports these points: Persistent Graves' disease patients showed lower TCR Shannon entropy and fewer highly expanded clones than newly diagnosed patients, suggesting clonal expansion. Sequencing and analysis were limited to the TCR beta chain. TRBV28, TRBJ1-2 and TRBJ2-5 were preferentially used in persistent disease, while TRBV20-1 and TRBJ2-1 were favored in newly diagnosed disease. A larger number of public clonotypes was shared among persistent patients (around 2,500) than among newly diagnosed patients (about 990). Because the primary lesion, thyroid tissue, could not be accessed, the study looked at peripheral blood alone. The small sample size was acknowledged by the authors as a limitation that may reduce accuracy.

This clonotype was counted many times. Its antigen has not been determined. One base away there is no much larger clone; base qualities are not given. Read against the paper, the sample's time point label means: newly diagnosed GD, antithyroid drugs for less than 3 months. For both TCR sequencing and RNA sequencing, RNA was extracted from PBMCs in TRIzol. Graves' disease was diagnosed according to American Thyroid Association guidelines. Recruitment of patients was carried out at an endocrinology department in Xi'an, China. Each patient gave approximately 10 milliliters of peripheral blood, collected in an EDTA anticoagulant tube. Ficoll Paque Plus density gradient separation was used to isolate PBMCs, and no further T cell sorting was performed. An Agilent 2100 Bioanalyzer and agarose gel were used to check RNA quality, and a NanoDrop 2000 was used to measure RNA concentration. V loses 0 bases, J loses 3 bases, and the germline ends lie 9 bases apart. For CDR1 and CDR2, the germline V gene (reference sequence) lists SGHNT and YYREEE. Taken from cysteine to phenylalanine, the CDR3 has 15 residues. Only the CDR3 DNA is retained, 45 bases long and in frame from the first base.

The library relied on multiplex PCR. Sequencing instrument: Illumina HiSeq 4000. CDR3 regions were amplified by Arm-PCR with iRepertoire HTBI primers to construct TCR beta libraries. Gel purification was performed on PCR products prior to sequencing. Processing in the source paper ran as follows. A total of fewer than 80 TRBV and some 15 TRBJ segments were identified across samples and were used for gene usage analysis of CDR3 amino acid clonotypes. COPE and FqMerger were used to merge filtered high-quality paired reads into contigs. Contigs were aligned with BLAST to IMGT TRBV, TRBD and TRBJ reference genes, and CDR3 was defined per IMGT. Highly expanded clones were defined as clonotypes with a frequency above 0.1%. Shannon entropy served as the measure of repertoire diversity, while the Gini coefficient captured V-J evenness. A clonotype was considered public if more than one individual shared it. The public sequencing data were trimmed at Q25 with fastp and processed into clonotypes with MiXCR by TCRdb, which kept only in-frame beta chains. Entries are consolidated by CDR3 protein sequence, retaining the most common genes and DNA. The V and J calls were not made by the authors but by TCRdb's processing. This sample is represented by about 450,000 distinct CDR3 sequences; about 15% of them were singletons. The ten biggest clones cover 9.5% to 12% of the sample.

These same records also appear under a second study, on T cells in Graves' hyperthyroidism and ophthalmopathy. The second paper states: A patient counted as having stable Graves' hyperthyroidism if no progression to ophthalmopathy occurred over 18 months of follow-up. Hyperthyroidism patients were newly diagnosed, with disease duration under 2 months, and aged 18 to 65 years. Any patient with an uncontrolled infection, another autoimmune disease, pregnancy or lactation was excluded. Diagnoses were established on the basis of clinical symptoms, serum thyroxine and TRAb, thyroid ultrasound, and orbital computed tomography. The TCR CDR3 was subjected to a first round of RT-PCR using the HTBI primer set and the Qiagen OneStep RT-PCR kit. Most expanded thyroid clonotypes (frequency above 0.001) were also detected in blood, suggesting blood repertoires may reflect thyroid immune responses. A 13 V-J signature model separated ophthalmopathy from stable hyperthyroidism, with nearly 90% sensitivity and just under 84% specificity in cross-validation and 80%/75% in testing. In validation, the model predicted progression to ophthalmopathy a median of roughly six months before onset, with around 70% sensitivity and about 72% specificity. TCR V-J signatures able to tell the groups apart were searched for in a discovery cohort of around 95 patients, of whom around 43 had Graves' ophthalmopathy and 57 had stable Graves' hyperthyroidism. Prospective prediction of ophthalmopathy was tested in an independent validation cohort of some 19 hyperthyroidism patients and 15 to 17 patients who later progressed to ophthalmopathy. The 75 to 100 discovery patients were divided at random into training and test sets in a 7:3 ratio. The study also compared thyroid tissue and blood T-cell repertoires from over 5 Graves' hyperthyroidism patients. After blood sampling, hyperthyroidism patients were treated with methimazole at a starting dose of 30 mg daily, and ophthalmopathy patients were treated with high-dose intravenous methylprednisolone. Libraries were constructed in a second round of multiplex PCR, after which size selection and purification were carried out. Libraries were sequenced paired-end with 100 bp reads on an Illumina HiSeq2000. SOAPnuke was used to process the raw data, throwing out any read that contained adapters or uncalled bases, had a mean Phred below 15, or lacked an exact constant-primer or identifier match. High-quality paired reads were merged using COPE v1.2.5, and each unique nucleotide sequence was defined as a clonotype. Clonotypes were aligned to IMGT TRBV, TRBD and TRBJ reference segments using MiTCR v1.1. The analysis was restricted to V-J combinations with a frequency above 0.0001, which together covered about 99% of the repertoires. The TCS score was defined as F50 (clonal expansion) divided by E x V (chaos), with BLOSUM62-based TCRdist calculated between CDR3 peptides within each V-J. Welch's t-statistics and random forest reduced roughly 500 V-J features to 10 to 15, which were used in a naive Bayes classifier (R e1071). No statistical method was used to set the sample size in advance, and investigators knew the group allocation. According to the paper, TCR Vbeta CDR3 sequencing was carried out on about 140 peripheral blood samples, which came from approximately 41 ophthalmopathy, about 75 hyperthyroidism and roughly 17 progressor patients.

This receptor was identified in a woman aged 30 to 39 with Graves disease. Donor details come from another sample of the same person, matched by shared clones. Sequenced here: peripheral blood mononuclear cells (PBMCs), sampled at new diagnosis, from a patient treated with antithyroid drugs. The chain was built from TRBV5-4 and TRBJ1-4; the D region possibly corresponds to TRBD1 (5 bases align). The DNA is TGTGCCAGCAGCTTGGGGCAGGGAGCTAATGAAAAACTGTTTTTT. Its coded protein is CASSLGQGANEKLFF.